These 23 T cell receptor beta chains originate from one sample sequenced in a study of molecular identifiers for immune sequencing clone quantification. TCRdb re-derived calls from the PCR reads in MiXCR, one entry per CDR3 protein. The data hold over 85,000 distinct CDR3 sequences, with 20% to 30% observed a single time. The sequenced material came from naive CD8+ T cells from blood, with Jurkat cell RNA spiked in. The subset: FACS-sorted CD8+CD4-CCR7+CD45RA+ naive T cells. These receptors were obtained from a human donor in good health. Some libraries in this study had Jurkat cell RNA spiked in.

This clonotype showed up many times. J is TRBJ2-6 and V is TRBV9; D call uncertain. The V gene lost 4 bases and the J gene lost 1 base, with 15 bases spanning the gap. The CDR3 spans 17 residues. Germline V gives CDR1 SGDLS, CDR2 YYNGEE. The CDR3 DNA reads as TGTGCCAGCAGCTCCAGCCCGCCCACTTCTGGGGCCAACGTCCTGACTTTC. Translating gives CASSSSPPTSGANVLTF.

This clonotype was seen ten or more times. DNA of the CDR3: TGTGCCAGCAGTTACAGCAGTTGGGATAATGAGCAGTTCTTC. Protein: CASSYSSWDNEQFF. The genes are TRBV6-2 or TRBV6-3 and TRBJ2-1; D unclear. The CDR3 spans 14 residues. Trimming left V 2 bases short and J 7 bases short, with 12 bases between. The V gene's germline CDR1 is MNHEY and CDR2 SVGEGT.

As DNA, the CDR3 is TGCGCCAGCAGCCTATCTAGCGGGGGAGGCTACGAGCAGTACTTC. Translation gives CASSLSSGGGYEQYF. The chain carries TRBV4-3 and TRBJ2-7, with 10 bases matching TRBD2. Germline CDR1 LGHNA, CDR2 YSLEER. J was trimmed by 3 bases and V by 4 bases; bases with no gene match: 6. The CDR3 has 15 amino acids.

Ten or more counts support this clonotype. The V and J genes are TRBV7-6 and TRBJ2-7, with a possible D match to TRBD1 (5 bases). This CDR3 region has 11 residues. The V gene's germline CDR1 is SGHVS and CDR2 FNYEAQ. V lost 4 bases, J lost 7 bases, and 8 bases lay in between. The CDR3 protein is CASSSGREQYF. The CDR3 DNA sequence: TGTGCCAGCAGCTCAGGGCGTGAGCAGTACTTC.

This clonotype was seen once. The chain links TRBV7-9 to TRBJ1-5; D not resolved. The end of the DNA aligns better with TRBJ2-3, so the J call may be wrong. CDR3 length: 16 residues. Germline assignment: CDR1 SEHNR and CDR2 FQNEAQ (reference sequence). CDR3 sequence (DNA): TGTGCCAGCAGCTTAGGACGAACCGATAGCAATCAGCCCCAGTATTTT. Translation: CASSLGRTDSNQPQYF.

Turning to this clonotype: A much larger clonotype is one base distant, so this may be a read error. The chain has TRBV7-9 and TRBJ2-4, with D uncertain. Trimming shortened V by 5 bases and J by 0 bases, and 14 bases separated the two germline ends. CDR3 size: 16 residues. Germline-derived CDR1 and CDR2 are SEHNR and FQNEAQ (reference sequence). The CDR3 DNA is TGTGCCAGCAGCCCGACGGCCCCCCTAGCCAAAAACATTCAGTACTTC. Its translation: CASSPTAPLAKNIQYF.

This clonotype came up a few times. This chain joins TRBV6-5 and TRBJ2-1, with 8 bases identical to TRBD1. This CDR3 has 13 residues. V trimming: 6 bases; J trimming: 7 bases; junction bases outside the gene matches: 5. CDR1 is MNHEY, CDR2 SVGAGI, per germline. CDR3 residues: CASRRQGLNEQFF. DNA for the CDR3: TGTGCCAGCAGGCGACAGGGGCTAAATGAGCAGTTCTTC.

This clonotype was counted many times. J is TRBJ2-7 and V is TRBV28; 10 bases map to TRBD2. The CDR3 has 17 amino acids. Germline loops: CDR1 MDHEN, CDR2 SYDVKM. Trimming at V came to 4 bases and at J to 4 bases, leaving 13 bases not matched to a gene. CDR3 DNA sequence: TGTGCCAGCAGTTCGCCCGGATGGACTAGCGGACCTTACGAGCAGTACTTC. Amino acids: CASSSPGWTSGPYEQYF.

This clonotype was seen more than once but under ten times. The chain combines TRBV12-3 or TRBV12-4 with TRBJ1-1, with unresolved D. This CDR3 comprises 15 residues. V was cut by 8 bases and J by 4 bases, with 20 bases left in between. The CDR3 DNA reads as TGTGCCAGCTCGGGCATACTCGTTGATAGCACTGAAGCTTTCTTT. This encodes CASSGILVDSTEAFF.

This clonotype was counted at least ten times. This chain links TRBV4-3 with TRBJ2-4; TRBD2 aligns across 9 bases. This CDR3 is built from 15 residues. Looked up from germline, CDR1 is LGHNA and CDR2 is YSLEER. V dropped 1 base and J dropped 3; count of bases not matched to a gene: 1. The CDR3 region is CASSQAAGGKNIQYF. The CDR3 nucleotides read TGCGCCAGCAGCCAAGCAGCGGGAGGCAAAAACATTCAGTACTTC.

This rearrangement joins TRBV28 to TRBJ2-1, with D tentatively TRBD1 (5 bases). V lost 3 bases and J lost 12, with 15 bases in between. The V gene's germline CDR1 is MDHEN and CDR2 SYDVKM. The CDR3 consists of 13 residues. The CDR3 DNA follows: TGTGCCAGCAGTTTCCAGGGCGTCGATGGGCAGTTCTTC. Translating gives CASSFQGVDGQFF.

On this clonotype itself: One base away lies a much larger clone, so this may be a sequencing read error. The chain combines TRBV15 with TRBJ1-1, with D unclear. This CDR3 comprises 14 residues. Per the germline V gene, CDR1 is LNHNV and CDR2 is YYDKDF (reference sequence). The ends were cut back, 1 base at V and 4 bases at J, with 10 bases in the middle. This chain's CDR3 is CATSRAWTATEAFF. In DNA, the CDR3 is TGTGCCACCAGCAGAGCGTGGACGGCCACTGAAGCTTTCTTT.

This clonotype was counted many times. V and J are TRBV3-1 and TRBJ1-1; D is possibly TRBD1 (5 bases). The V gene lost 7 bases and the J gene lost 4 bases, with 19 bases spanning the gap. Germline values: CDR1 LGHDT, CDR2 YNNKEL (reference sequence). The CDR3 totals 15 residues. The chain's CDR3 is CASTPRGAGGTEAFF. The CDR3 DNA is TGTGCCAGCACCCCAAGAGGGGCTGGCGGCACTGAAGCTTTCTTT.

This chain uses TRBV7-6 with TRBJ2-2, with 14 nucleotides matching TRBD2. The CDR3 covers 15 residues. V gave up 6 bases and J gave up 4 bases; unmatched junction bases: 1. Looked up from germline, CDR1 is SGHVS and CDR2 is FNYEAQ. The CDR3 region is CASRGLAGGTGELFF. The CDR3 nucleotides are TGTGCCAGCAGAGGACTAGCGGGAGGCACCGGGGAGCTGTTTTTT.

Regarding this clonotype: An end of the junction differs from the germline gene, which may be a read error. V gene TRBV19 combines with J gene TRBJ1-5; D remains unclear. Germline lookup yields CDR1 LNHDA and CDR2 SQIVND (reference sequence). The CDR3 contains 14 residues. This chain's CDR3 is CAGSIVGSNQPQHF. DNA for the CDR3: TGTGCCGGTAGTATAGTTGGGAGCAATCAGCCCCAGCATTTT.

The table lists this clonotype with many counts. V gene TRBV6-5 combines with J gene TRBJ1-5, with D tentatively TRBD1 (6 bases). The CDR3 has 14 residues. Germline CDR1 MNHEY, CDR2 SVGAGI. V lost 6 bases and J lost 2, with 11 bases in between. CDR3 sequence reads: CASSLQGGNQPQHF. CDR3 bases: TGTGCCAGCAGCTTACAGGGAGGCAATCAGCCCCAGCATTTT.

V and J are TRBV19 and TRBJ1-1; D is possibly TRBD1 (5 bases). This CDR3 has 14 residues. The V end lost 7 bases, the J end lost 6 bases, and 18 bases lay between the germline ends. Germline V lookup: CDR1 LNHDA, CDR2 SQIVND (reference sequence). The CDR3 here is CASKKGLEGPEAFF. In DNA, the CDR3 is TGTGCCAGTAAAAAGGGTCTCGAGGGGCCTGAAGCTTTCTTT. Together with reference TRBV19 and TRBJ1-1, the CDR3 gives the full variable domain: DGGITQSPKYLFRKEGQNVTLSCEQNLNHDAMYWYRQDPGQGLRLIYYSQIVNDFQKGDIAEGYSVSREKKESFPLTVTSAQKNPTAFYLCASKKGLEGPEAFFGQGTRLTVV.

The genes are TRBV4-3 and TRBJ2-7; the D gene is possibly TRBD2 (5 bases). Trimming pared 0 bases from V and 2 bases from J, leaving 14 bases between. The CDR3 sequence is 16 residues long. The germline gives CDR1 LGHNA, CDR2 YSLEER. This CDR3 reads CASSQESTGNPYEQYF. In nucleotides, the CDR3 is TGCGCCAGCAGCCAAGAATCGACCGGGAACCCCTACGAGCAGTACTTC.

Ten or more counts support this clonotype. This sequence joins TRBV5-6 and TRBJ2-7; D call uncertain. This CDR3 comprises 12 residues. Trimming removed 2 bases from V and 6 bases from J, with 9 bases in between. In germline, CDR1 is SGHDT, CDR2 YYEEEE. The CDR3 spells CASSFTAAEQYF. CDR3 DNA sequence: TGTGCCAGCAGCTTCACGGCGGCCGAGCAGTACTTC.

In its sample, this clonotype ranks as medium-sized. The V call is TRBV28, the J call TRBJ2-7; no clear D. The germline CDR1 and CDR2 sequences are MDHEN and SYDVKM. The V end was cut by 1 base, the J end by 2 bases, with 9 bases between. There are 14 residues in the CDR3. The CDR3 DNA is TGTGCCAGCAGTTTATTCCCGGGTGCCTACGAGCAGTACTTC. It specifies CASSLFPGAYEQYF.

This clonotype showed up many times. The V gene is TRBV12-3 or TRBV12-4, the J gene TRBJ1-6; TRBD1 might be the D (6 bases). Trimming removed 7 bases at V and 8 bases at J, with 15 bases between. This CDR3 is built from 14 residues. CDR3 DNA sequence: TGTGCCAGCACGACCTCGGACAGCTATTCACCCCTCCACTTT. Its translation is CASTTSDSYSPLHF.

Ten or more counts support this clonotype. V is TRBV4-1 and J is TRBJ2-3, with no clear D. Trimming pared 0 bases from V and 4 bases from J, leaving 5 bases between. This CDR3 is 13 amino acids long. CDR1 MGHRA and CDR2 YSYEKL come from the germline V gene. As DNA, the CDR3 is TGCGCCAGCAGCCAAGAAGGAGCAGATACGCAGTATTTT. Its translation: CASSQEGADTQYF.

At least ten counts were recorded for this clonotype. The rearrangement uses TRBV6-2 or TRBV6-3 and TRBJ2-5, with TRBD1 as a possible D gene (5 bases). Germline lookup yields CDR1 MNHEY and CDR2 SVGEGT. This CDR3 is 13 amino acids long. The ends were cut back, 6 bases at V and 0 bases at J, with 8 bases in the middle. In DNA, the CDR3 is TGTGCCAGCAGAGGACAAAACCAAGAGACCCAGTACTTC. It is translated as CASRGQNQETQYF.